This TCR beta chain came from a study of cytomegalovirus exposure and HLA in healthy donors. Worth noting for this clone: Its antigen remains unidentified.

Study conclusions and caveats: In a later analysis, TCR beta V- and J-gene trimming was associated with a missense DCLRE1C variant.

While unrecorded immune exposures were likely, the donors were nominally healthy when sampled. With 60 Vbeta and 13 Jbeta primers, the PCR was carried out. Assay: immunoSEQ multiplex PCR; the TCRdb copy retains only in-frame clones and omits some. The sample has 150,000 or so clones; around 76% are singletons. This receptor was taken from a female donor in good health and CMV-seronegative. Sequences were obtained from PBMCs.

In DNA, the CDR3 is TGCGCCAGCAGCCAAGGGGCGGGAGGGAGGGAGCTGTTTTTT. Amino acids: CASSQGAGGRELFF. The chain employs TRBV4-1 and TRBJ2-2; TRBD2 matches 9 bases. Germline V gives CDR1 MGHRA, CDR2 YSYEKL. The CDR3 is 14 amino acids. With 1 base clipped from V and 9 bases from J, the junction kept 3 bases outside the gene matches.